Each of the 31 T cell receptor beta chains below was sequenced from the same sample in a study of T-cell memory formation after mild COVID-19 (dated by TCRdb to 2020 to 2022). The library relied on 5' RACE. Instrument on record: Illumina NovaSeq 6000. TCRdb reanalyzed the raw reads on its own, using fastp at Q25 for trimming and MiXCR for clone calling, and kept in-frame beta chains. One record per CDR3 amino acid sequence lists the most common genes and DNA. Across this sample there are roughly 310,000 distinct CDR3 sequences, with more than 15% seen only once. Of the sample, under 25% falls within the top ten clones. Source material: PBMCs or a T cell subset sorted from them (not recorded which). The receptors were gathered from a young man who had mild COVID-19 (a few samples of this study predate the infection). The sample titles of this study are shuffled in the database, so cell type and time point are left out; the donor was told from shared clones.

For this clonotype: The junction differs from germline at one of its ends, possibly a read error. The V gene is TRBV20-1, the J gene TRBJ1-1, with 10 bases fitting TRBD1. The CDR3 sequence is 16 residues long. CDR1 is DFQATT and CDR2 is SNEGSKA in the germline V gene (reference sequence). CDR3 residues: CSARVQPGQGSTEALF. CDR3 in DNA: TGCAGTGCTAGAGTGCAGCCGGGACAGGGGTCCACTGAAGCTTTATTT.

In DNA form, the CDR3 reads TGTGCCAGCAGGCGACAGAGCCCTAATGAAAAACTGTTTTTT. This gives the protein CASRRQSPNEKLFF. The chain has TRBV12-3 or TRBV12-4 and TRBJ1-4; a weak D match, TRBD1 (5 bases). This CDR3 is built from 14 residues. Trimming pared 6 bases from V and 3 bases from J, leaving 11 bases between.

The chain joins TRBV7-2 to TRBJ2-1, with 10 bases fitting TRBD2. The CDR3 has 15 amino acids. CDR1 and CDR2 (germline): SGHTA, FQGNSA. V lost 1 base, J lost 6 bases, and 3 bases stayed unmatched. CDR3 sequence (DNA): TGTGCCAGCAGCTTAGTGGCTAGCGGGGGCAATGAGCAGTTCTTC. Amino acid sequence: CASSLVASGGNEQFF.

J is TRBJ2-3 and V is TRBV7-2; 7 nucleotides align to TRBD2. Germline V CDR1 and CDR2: SGHTA, FQGNSA. The J segment lost 0 bases and the V segment lost 1 base, leaving 7 bases of the junction unmatched. CDR3 length: 17 amino acids. CDR3 sequence reads: CASSLVELAASTDTQYF. The CDR3 DNA reads TGTGCCAGCAGCTTAGTGGAGCTAGCGGCTAGCACAGATACGCAGTATTTT.

V gene TRBV5-5 combines with J gene TRBJ2-7; TRBD1 agrees at 10 bases. With 4 bases clipped from V and 2 bases from J, the junction kept 9 bases outside the gene matches. Germline-derived CDR1 and CDR2 are SGHKS and YYEKEE (reference sequence). The CDR3 is 16 residues long. DNA of the CDR3: TGTGCCAGCAGCCCGACGGGACAGGGGCCGACCTACGAGCAGTACTTC. Protein product: CASSPTGQGPTYEQYF.

The chain recombines TRBV6-1 with TRBJ2-7; TRBD1 matches 7 bases. CDR3 length: 15 amino acids. Trimming at V came to 3 bases and at J to 12 bases, leaving 17 bases not matched to a gene. Per germline, CDR1 MNHNS and CDR2 SASEGT. The CDR3 DNA follows: TGTGCCAGCAGTGATGCCGTCGGACAGGTCCCGTTGTGGTACTTC. Translated: CASSDAVGQVPLWYF.

The genes are TRBV6-5 and TRBJ2-2; TRBD1 might be the D (6 bases). There are 15 residues in the CDR3. The germline V and J ends were trimmed by 6 bases and 0 bases, with 11 bases remaining between them. Germline V lookup: CDR1 MNHEY, CDR2 SVGAGI. CDR3 nucleotide sequence: TGTGCCAGCAGATCCGGGACACCGAACACCGGGGAGCTGTTTTTT. Translation: CASRSGTPNTGELFF.

This clonotype came up a few times. The V and J genes are TRBV29-1 and TRBJ1-2; D is ambiguous. The CDR3 runs 13 residues. The V gene's germline CDR1 is SQVTM and CDR2 ANQGSEA. V was clipped by 0 bases and J by 4 bases, with 9 bases between them. The CDR3 sequence: CSVEELGPYGYTF. The CDR3 coding sequence is TGCAGCGTTGAAGAACTAGGGCCCTATGGCTACACCTTC. Combining the CDR3 with reference TRBV29-1 and TRBJ1-2 gives the whole variable domain SAVISQKPSRDICQRGTSLTIQCQVDSQVTMMFWYRQQPGQSLTLIATANQGSEATYESGFVIDKFPISRPNLTFSTLTVSNMSPEDSSIYLCSVEELGPYGYTFGSGTRLTVV.

In this sample, this clonotype turned up a few times. The chain recombines TRBV18 with TRBJ2-5, with D uncertain. Germline-derived CDR1 and CDR2 are KGHSH and LQKENI. The CDR3 loop spans 14 amino acids. V lost 2 bases, J lost 2 bases, and 9 bases lay in between. For the CDR3, the DNA is TGTGCCAGCTCACCAGTGACCGGGCAAGAGACCCAGTACTTC. This encodes CASSPVTGQETQYF.

The rearrangement joins TRBV4-3 to TRBJ2-1; the D is unclear. The germline V gene has CDR1 LGHNA and CDR2 YSLEER. The ends were cut back, 1 base at V and 5 bases at J, with 15 bases in the middle. CDR3 length: 16 amino acids. The CDR3 DNA is TGCGCCAGCAGCCAAGCCCAGCCTACCCCTAACAATGAGCAGTTCTTC. This encodes CASSQAQPTPNNEQFF.

The V call is TRBV5-1, the J call TRBJ1-1, with no clear D. The V gene lost 0 bases and the J gene lost 6 bases, with 15 bases spanning the gap. Germline V CDR1 and CDR2: SGHRS, YFSETQ. The CDR3 is 15 amino acids. The CDR3 reads CASSLAGRAGAEAFF. CDR3 DNA: TGCGCCAGCAGCTTGGCCGGTAGAGCGGGCGCTGAAGCTTTCTTT.

The V call is TRBV2, the J call TRBJ2-7; 7 positions agree with TRBD1. Per the germline V gene, CDR1 is SNHLY and CDR2 is FYNNEI. The ends lost 4 bases at V and 3 bases at J; junction bases unmatched: 6. This CDR3 is built from 14 residues. CDR3 in DNA: TGTGCCAGCAGTGGGACAGGAAGTGGCTACGAGCAGTACTTC. It codes for CASSGTGSGYEQYF.

This clonotype occurred a few times. CDR3 protein: CASSYSQGANVLTF. The CDR3 coding sequence is TGTGCCAGCAGTTACTCCCAGGGGGCCAACGTCCTGACTTTC. This chain joins TRBV6-5 and TRBJ2-6; no clear D gene. Trimming took 0 bases from V and 4 from J, leaving 4 bases between them. CDR3 length: 14 amino acids. The V gene's germline CDR1 is MNHEY and CDR2 SVGAGI.

The chain joins TRBV19 to TRBJ2-1; D possibly matches TRBD1 or TRBD2 (5 bases each). The CDR3 extends over 14 amino acids. Deletions cut 9 bases from V and 0 bases from J, with 12 bases between. Germline V lookup: CDR1 LNHDA, CDR2 SQIVND (reference sequence). CDR3 residues: CASQGPSSYNEQFF. CDR3 in DNA: TGTGCCAGCCAGGGACCGAGCTCCTACAATGAGCAGTTCTTC.

The rearrangement links TRBV12-5 to TRBJ1-1; TRBD1 might be the D (5 bases). The CDR3 runs to 14 residues. Looked up from germline, CDR1 is LGHNT and CDR2 is FRNRAP. V dropped 6 bases and J dropped 1 base, with 12 bases sitting between them. The CDR3 DNA follows: TGTGCTAGTGGGGACGGACACCGGAACACTGAAGCTTTCTTT. Amino acids: CASGDGHRNTEAFF.

This clonotype occurred many times. The J gene is TRBJ2-1, the V gene TRBV5-1; maybe TRBD2 (6 bases). Trimming left V 1 base short and J 3 bases short, with 14 bases between. The germline CDR1 and CDR2 sequences are SGHRS and YFSETQ. CDR3 size: 16 residues. CDR3 protein: CASSLFPRGNYNEQFF. Written as DNA, the CDR3 is TGCGCCAGCAGCTTGTTCCCCCGGGGGAACTACAATGAGCAGTTCTTC.

This clonotype came up a few times. The gene calls are TRBV3-1 and TRBJ1-1; the D is unclear. V lost 1 base and J lost 2, with 11 bases in between. CDR3 length equals 15 residues. The germline CDR1 and CDR2 sequences are LGHDT and YNNKEL (reference sequence). CDR3 residues: CASSQVSRVNTEAFF. The CDR3 nucleotides are TGTGCCAGCAGCCAAGTTTCCAGAGTCAACACTGAAGCTTTCTTT.

This clonotype was recorded at least ten times. The J gene is TRBJ1-1, the V gene TRBV30, with D possibly matching TRBD1 (5 bases). The length of the CDR3 is 11 residues. The germline gives CDR1 GTSNPN, CDR2 SVGIG (reference sequence). V was trimmed by 0 bases and J by 10 bases, leaving 9 bases between them. CDR3 loop: CAWSVGDRAFF. Here the CDR3 DNA reads TGTGCCTGGAGTGTGGGAGACAGAGCTTTCTTT. The complete variable domain, with remaining parts taken from reference TRBV30 and TRBJ1-1, reads SQTIHQWPATLVQPVGSPLSLECTVEGTSNPNLYWYRQAAGRGLQLLFYSVGIGQISSEVPQNLSASRPQDRQFILSSKKLLLSDSGFYLCAWSVGDRAFFGQGTRLTVV.

This clonotype has ten or more counts. Mismatch with germline at one junction end may stem from a read error. The chain has TRBV4-2 and TRBJ2-7; perhaps D is TRBD1 or TRBD2 (5 bases each). Germline-derived CDR1 and CDR2 are LGHNA and YNFKEQ. The CDR3 is 15 residues long. In nucleotides, the CDR3 is TGTGCCAGCAGCCAAGAGTTGGGACCCCTCGCCGGGGACGACTTC. It translates to CASSQELGPLAGDDF.

This clonotype was seen at least ten times. The chain carries TRBV7-2 and TRBJ2-3, with 11 bases matching TRBD2. Per the germline V gene, CDR1 is SGHTA and CDR2 is FQGNSA. Trimming removed 6 bases from V and 4 bases from J; junction bases left unmatched: 6. The CDR3 loop spans 15 amino acids. The CDR3 sequence is CASSLSGGAPDTQYF. The CDR3 DNA is TGTGCCAGCAGTCTTAGCGGGGGGGCCCCAGATACGCAGTATTTT.

The J gene is TRBJ2-5, the V gene TRBV7-9; D is possibly TRBD2 (6 bases). The CDR3 loop spans 13 amino acids. CDR1 SEHNR and CDR2 FQNEAQ come from the germline V gene (reference sequence). V was clipped by 8 bases and J by 5 bases, with 15 bases between them. The CDR3 spells CASLEGTWETQYF. DNA for the CDR3: TGTGCCAGCCTGGAGGGTACATGGGAGACCCAGTACTTC. The full variable domain, completed using reference TRBV7-9 and TRBJ2-5, is DTGVSQNPRHKITKRGQNVTFRCDPISEHNRLYWYRQTLGQGPEFLTYFQNEAQLEKSRLLSDRFSAERPKGSFSTLEIQRTEQGDSAMYLCASLEGTWETQYFGPGTRLLVL.

V gene TRBV5-4 combines with J gene TRBJ2-7, with TRBD1 matching 11 bases. With V trimmed by 4 bases and J by 0 bases, 3 bases remained unmatched. The CDR3 has 15 residues. Germline assignment: CDR1 SGHNT and CDR2 YYREEE (reference sequence). CDR3 region: CASSTGTGGSYEQYV. The CDR3 coding sequence is TGTGCCAGCAGCACCGGGACAGGGGGCTCCTACGAGCAGTACGTC.

This clonotype was seen more than once but under ten times. This chain uses TRBV20-1 with TRBJ2-3; 13 nucleotides align to TRBD2. This CDR3 has 14 amino acids. Germline V CDR1 and CDR2: DFQATT, SNEGSKA (reference sequence). The V gene end was trimmed by 6 bases and the J gene end by 3 bases; junction bases not matched to a gene: 3. The CDR3 region has the DNA TGCAGTGCGGGACTAGCGGGGATGACAGATACGCAGTATTTT. This codes for CSAGLAGMTDTQYF.

The chain links TRBV4-3 to TRBJ2-2; TRBD2 aligns across 12 bases. The length of the CDR3 is 18 residues. Germline V CDR1 and CDR2: LGHNA, YSLEER. V shed 1 base, J shed 4 bases, and the junction held 7 bases outside the gene matches. In DNA form, the CDR3 reads TGCGCCAGCAGCCAAGGGGCTAGCGGGGGGGCTGGCACCGGGGAGCTGTTTTTT. It is translated as CASSQGASGGAGTGELFF.

In this sample, this clonotype turned up a few times. The V gene is TRBV6-5, the J gene TRBJ2-7; 8 bases agree with TRBD1. This CDR3 has 15 residues. J lost 1 base, V lost 5 bases, and 7 bases had no gene match. Germline CDR1 reads MNHEY; CDR2 reads SVGAGI. CDR3 DNA sequence: TGTGCCAGCAGTCACGACAGGGGAGAGTCCTACGAGCAGTACTTC. Amino acids: CASSHDRGESYEQYF.

The sample holds a few counts of this clonotype. The chain is built from TRBV2 and TRBJ1-6; D gene ambiguous. The CDR3 length is 12 residues. V was clipped by 3 bases and J by 12 bases, with 9 bases between them. In germline, CDR1 is SNHLY, CDR2 FYNNEI. CDR3 bases: TGTGCCAGCAGTGAGTTGACGGAACCCCTCCACTTT. Translated: CASSELTEPLHF.

The V and J genes are TRBV18 and TRBJ2-7, with 11 bases matching TRBD1. This CDR3 region has 14 residues. Germline CDR1 is KGHSH and CDR2 is LQKENI. V gave up 6 bases and J gave up 5 bases; unmatched junction bases: 6. The DNA of the CDR3 is TGTGCCAGCTCCCGAGGACAGGGGGCAGACGAGCAGTACTTC. Its protein is CASSRGQGADEQYF.

The V and J genes are TRBV5-8 and TRBJ2-5; 10 nucleotides match TRBD1. This CDR3 region has 15 residues. CDR1 is SGHTS, CDR2 YDEGEE, per germline. V shed 0 bases and J 4 bases; nucleotides not matched to a gene: 3. This chain's CDR3 is CASSLDGQGGETQYF. CDR3 DNA sequence: TGTGCCAGCAGCTTGGATGGACAGGGGGGAGAGACCCAGTACTTC.

This chain connects TRBV6-1 to TRBJ2-3; possible D gene TRBD2, 5 bases. Germline CDR1 reads MNHNS; CDR2 reads SASEGT. V lost 8 bases to trimming and J lost 2 bases, with 20 bases between them. The CDR3 is 16 residues long. CDR3 amino acids: CASESLRGGATDTQYF. CDR3 in DNA: TGTGCCAGCGAATCCCTTCGAGGAGGAGCCACAGATACGCAGTATTTT.

The chain carries TRBV25-1 and TRBJ2-7; D gene uncertain. The CDR3 extends over 14 amino acids. Deletions cut 1 base from V and 1 base from J, with 8 bases between. Germline values: CDR1 MGHDK, CDR2 SYGVNS. The CDR3 loop reads CASSEFVRSYEQYV. CDR3 sequence (DNA): TGTGCCAGCAGTGAATTTGTCAGATCCTACGAGCAGTACGTC.

The sample holds a few counts of this clonotype. The V and J genes are TRBV18 and TRBJ1-2, with D hard to call. V lost 0 bases and J 2 bases, leaving 13 bases between the germline ends. Germline lookup yields CDR1 KGHSH and CDR2 LQKENI. The CDR3 runs to 16 residues. The CDR3 region is CASSPPGGIENYGYTF. CDR3 DNA sequence: TGTGCCAGCTCACCACCGGGCGGGATCGAAAACTATGGCTACACCTTC.